The sample holds many counts of the clone carrying this TCR beta chain. As yet, its antigen is unknown. One entry per CDR3 protein, called by TCRdb with MiXCR from the RT-PCR reads. Of about 570,000 distinct CDR3 sequences in the sample, about 11% were seen once. This sample was included in a study of response to subunit inactivated influenza vaccine. The study's findings and limits: There was a suggestion from the authors that each seasonal influenza vaccination recruits few new T cells.

Per the germline V gene, CDR1 is LGHDT and CDR2 is YNNKEL (reference sequence). This CDR3 comprises 13 residues. V was shortened by 1 base and J by 5 bases, with 7 bases between the two germline ends. The sample was also reused in another study, on T cells expressing NK-cell markers. That investigation notes: Generation of TCR beta cDNA was performed by 5'RACE template switching incorporating UMIs. An anti-gamma-delta TCR antibody confined sorting to alpha-beta TCR T cells across several of the experiments. In more than 5 donors, dominant CD3+CD56+NKG2C+ clones formed roughly 1.0-7.5% of CD8+ cells. These clonotypes, the leaders elsewhere, also led the CD3+CD56-NKG2C+ fraction in four donors.

Source: PBMCs from blood, taken on the day of vaccination. The TCR comes from a man aged 50-59 years who received an inactivated influenza vaccine. The V call is TRBV3-1, the J call TRBJ2-3; D unclear. For the CDR3, the DNA is TGTGCCAGCAGCCAAGGTCGCGGAGATACGCAGTATTTT. Translating gives CASSQGRGDTQYF.